Below are 21 T cell receptor beta chains sequenced from a single sample in a study of blood T cell repertoires in COVID-19. TCRdb's table, derived via immunoSEQ multiplex PCR, lists solely in-frame clones and lacks some. Of 130,000 to 150,000 clones in the sample, over 70% were seen once. The specimen sequenced was peripheral blood. These receptors originate from an elderly man with acute or convalescent COVID-19.

The chain recombines TRBV2 with TRBJ2-7; perhaps TRBD1 as D (5 bases). V lost 10 bases to trimming and J lost 3 bases, with 19 bases between them. Germline values: CDR1 SNHLY, CDR2 FYNNEI. The CDR3 has 14 residues. CDR3 in amino acids: CATLPRQNIYEQYF. In nucleotides, the CDR3 is TGTGCCACACTTCCCCGACAGAATATCTACGAGCAGTACTTC.

J is TRBJ2-2 and V is TRBV5-1; 9 bases fit TRBD1. The CDR3 contains 16 residues. Germline V lookup: CDR1 SGHRS, CDR2 YFSETQ. J gave up 5 bases and V 4 bases, and 9 bases lay outside the gene matches. The CDR3 loop is CASSAGQGRSTGELFF. Written as DNA, the CDR3 is TGCGCCAGCAGCGCAGGACAGGGGAGAAGTACCGGGGAGCTGTTTTTT.

The V call is TRBV27, the J call TRBJ1-4; the match to TRBD1 covers 8 bases. Germline assignment: CDR1 MNHEY and CDR2 SMNVEV (reference sequence). The V segment lost 5 bases and the J segment 8 bases; nucleotides outside the gene matches: 13. The CDR3 totals 16 residues. The chain's CDR3 is CASSPLTGTGGEKLFF. CDR3 coding DNA: TGTGCCAGCAGTCCTCTAACCGGGACAGGCGGCGAAAAACTGTTTTTT.

V usage is TRBV13 and J usage is TRBJ1-1; TRBD1 agrees at 9 bases. Germline V CDR1 and CDR2: PRHDT, FYEKMQ (reference sequence). This CDR3 contains 16 residues. V shed 5 bases, J shed 0 bases, and the junction held 7 bases outside the gene matches. CDR3 nucleotide sequence: TGTGCCAGCAGCCCCCGGACAGGGGCGGTGAACACTGAAGCTTTCTTT. It specifies CASSPRTGAVNTEAFF. Combining the CDR3 with reference TRBV13 and TRBJ1-1 gives the whole variable domain AAGVIQSPRHLIKEKRETATLKCYPIPRHDTVYWYQQGPGQDPQFLISFYEKMQSDKGSIPDRFSAQQFSDYHSELNMSSLELGDSALYFCASSPRTGAVNTEAFFGQGTRLTVV.

This clone was seen more than once but under ten times. The V call is TRBV5-4, the J call TRBJ2-7; 7 bases are a match to TRBD1. Germline V lookup: CDR1 SGHNT, CDR2 YYREEE (reference sequence). The CDR3 spans 14 residues. V was pared by 4 bases and J by 2 bases, with 6 bases of the junction left unmatched. CDR3 region: CASSRQGETYEQYF. The DNA of the CDR3 is TGTGCCAGCAGCCGACAGGGAGAAACCTACGAGCAGTACTTC.

This clone was seen a handful of times. The CDR3 region has the DNA TGCGCCAGCAGATCGGGACTAGCGGGAGGGAGGGGGACCGGGGAGCTGTTTTTT. Its protein product is CASRSGLAGGRGTGELFF. The chain employs TRBV10-2 and TRBJ2-2; 16 nucleotides line up with TRBD2. CDR3 size: 18 residues. After removal of 6 bases from V and 5 bases from J, the junction contained 9 bases not matched to a gene. Germline CDR1 reads WSHSY; CDR2 reads SAAADI.

In its sample, this clone was seen once. Other nucleotide sequences in the sample specify the same CDR3. The chain couples TRBV9 to TRBJ1-3, with D perhaps matching TRBD1 (6 bases). The V gene lost 5 bases and the J gene lost 0 bases, with 9 bases spanning the gap. Germline CDR1 reads SGDLS; CDR2 reads YYNGEE. This CDR3 contains 14 residues. CDR3 region: CASSARGSGNTIYF. CDR3 nucleotide sequence: TGTGCCAGCAGTGCCAGGGGCTCTGGAAACACCATATATTTT.

This clone turned up a few times. The rearrangement uses TRBV30 and TRBJ1-5; 8 bases match TRBD1. The CDR3 contains 14 residues. CDR1 and CDR2 from the germline V gene are GTSNPN and SVGIG (reference sequence). Losses at the gene ends were 1 base for V and 4 bases for J; bases not matched to a gene: 3. The CDR3 spells CAWSAQGGNQPQHF. CDR3 nucleotides: TGTGCCTGGAGTGCACAGGGGGGGAATCAGCCCCAGCATTTT.

The chain carries TRBV3-1 (or the pseudogene TRBV3-2) and TRBJ2-2; D remains unclear. The CDR3 is 12 residues long. The V gene lost 4 bases and the J gene lost 8 bases, with 8 bases spanning the gap. Per the germline V gene, CDR1 is LGHDT and CDR2 is YNNKEL (reference sequence). CDR3 in amino acids: CASSPSRGELFF. CDR3 DNA sequence: TGTGCCAGCAGCCCTTCTCGTGGGGAGCTGTTTTTT.

The chain has TRBV5-1 and TRBJ2-7, with TRBD1 matching over 7 bases. This CDR3 has 16 residues. The V gene end was trimmed by 0 bases and the J gene end by 1 base; junction bases not matched to a gene: 7. CDR1 SGHRS and CDR2 YFSETQ come from the germline V gene. CDR3 coding DNA: TGCGCCAGCAGCTTGGAGGCAGGGGGTCTATCCTACGAGCAGTACTTC. Translation: CASSLEAGGLSYEQYF.

J is TRBJ2-4 and V is TRBV5-4; 10 nucleotides align to TRBD1. This CDR3 is 15 amino acids long. V lost 3 bases, J lost 6 bases, and 6 bases stayed unmatched. Germline V CDR1 and CDR2: SGHNT, YYREEE (reference sequence). CDR3 protein: CASSSRQGAGNIQYF. The CDR3 DNA reads TGTGCCAGCAGCTCCAGACAGGGGGCTGGAAACATTCAGTACTTC.

The chain has TRBV9 and TRBJ2-2, with 11 bases lining up with TRBD2. From germline, CDR1 is SGDLS and CDR2 YYNGEE. There are 16 residues in the CDR3. V shed 6 bases and J 2 bases; nucleotides not matched to a gene: 6. CDR3 protein: CASTRTSGYNTGELFF. CDR3 nucleotides: TGTGCCAGCACCAGGACTAGCGGGTATAACACCGGGGAGCTGTTTTTT.

This chain uses TRBV3-1 (or the pseudogene TRBV3-2) with TRBJ2-5; tentative D call: TRBD1 (6 bases). CDR3 size: 15 residues. V was shortened by 4 bases and J by 2 bases, with 14 bases between the two germline ends. The germline gives CDR1 LGHDT, CDR2 YNNKEL (reference sequence). The CDR3 DNA follows: TGTGCCAGCAGCCTGACCCCAACAGGGCAAGAGACCCAGTACTTC. This translates into CASSLTPTGQETQYF.

The CDR3 protein is CASSSTGGGTEAFF. CDR3 sequence (DNA): TGCGCCAGCAGCTCAACAGGGGGTGGCACTGAAGCTTTCTTT. The chain uses TRBV5-1 and TRBJ1-1, with 8 bases fitting TRBD1. V lost 3 bases and J lost 4; bases outside the gene matches: 5. The CDR3 contains 14 residues. CDR1 SGHRS and CDR2 YFSETQ come from the germline V gene.

V and J are TRBV6-5 and TRBJ1-4; 10 nucleotides match TRBD1. Germline lookup yields CDR1 MNHEY and CDR2 SVGAGI. The CDR3 totals 14 residues. Trimming at V came to 10 bases and at J to 3 bases, leaving 5 bases not matched to a gene. The CDR3 coding sequence is TGTGCCACACGACAGGGGGCAGCTAATGAAAAACTGTTTTTT. It specifies CATRQGAANEKLFF.

The V gene is TRBV5-1, the J gene TRBJ2-2; a possible D gene is TRBD1 (6 bases). The CDR3 is 15 residues long. Trimming left V 3 bases short and J 3 bases short, with 12 bases between. The germline gives CDR1 SGHRS, CDR2 YFSETQ. This CDR3 is CASSWTSGDTGELFF. The DNA of the CDR3 is TGCGCCAGCAGCTGGACATCAGGGGACACCGGGGAGCTGTTTTTT.

The chain uses TRBV6-5 and TRBJ1-5; 9 bases are shared with TRBD1. V lost 9 bases and J lost 4; bases outside the gene matches: 7. The germline V gene has CDR1 MNHEY and CDR2 SVGAGI. The CDR3 is 14 amino acids. The CDR3 region is CASNRDRANQPQHF. As DNA, the CDR3 is TGTGCCAGTAACCGGGACAGGGCTAATCAGCCCCAGCATTTT.

The chain is built from TRBV21-1 and TRBJ2-3; the tabulated D call, TRBD2, remains unverified against the DNA. TRBV21-1 is given as a pseudogene. CDR3 size: 20 residues. In DNA, the CDR3 is TGTGCCAGCAGCCCCCCTTGGCGGGAGACTTCCCTTGATAGCACAGATACGCAGTATTTT. Amino acid sequence: CASSPPWRETSLDSTDTQYF.

This clone was counted once. V is TRBV4-1 and J is TRBJ1-1; TRBD1 agrees at 7 bases. V shed 2 bases, J shed 1 base, and the junction held 13 bases outside the gene matches. CDR1 is MGHRA, CDR2 YSYEKL, per germline. The CDR3 has 18 amino acids. The CDR3 protein is CASSQLPGQSTRNTEAFF. CDR3 DNA: TGCGCCAGCAGCCAACTTCCGGGACAGAGTACTCGGAACACTGAAGCTTTCTTT.

This clone has more than one count but fewer than ten. The CDR3 loop reads CASSLSGAYNSPLHF. CDR3 DNA: TGCGCCAGCAGCTTGTCAGGCGCCTATAATTCACCCCTCCACTTT. The gene calls are TRBV5-1 and TRBJ1-6; D gene uncertain. The germline V gene encodes CDR1 SGHRS and CDR2 YFSETQ. This CDR3 comprises 15 residues. Trimming left V 1 base short and J 2 bases short, with 7 bases between. The full variable domain, with the rest looked up from reference TRBV5-1 and TRBJ1-6, is KAGVTQTPRYLIKTRGQQVTLSCSPISGHRSVSWYQQTPGQGLQFLFEYFSETQRNKGNFPGRFSGRQFSNSRSEMNVSTLELGDSALYLCASSLSGAYNSPLHFGNGTRLTVT.

The chain has TRBV4-2 and TRBJ2-3, with 14 bases aligning to TRBD2. Germline CDR1 reads LGHNA; CDR2 reads YNFKEQ. The V and J ends lost 1 base and 2 bases, in that order; junction bases with no gene match: 5. The CDR3 is made up of 18 amino acids. This CDR3 reads CASSQVGTSGGFTDTQYF. For the CDR3, the DNA is TGTGCCAGCAGCCAAGTAGGGACTAGCGGGGGATTCACAGATACGCAGTATTTT.